The 11 T cell receptor beta chains listed next were all sequenced from one sample in a study of T-cell memory formation after mild COVID-19. A single record per CDR3 protein comes from TCRdb applying MiXCR to the 5' RACE reads. The profile shows around 200,000 distinct CDR3 sequences, more than 25% of them singletons. What was sequenced was PBMCs or a T cell subset sorted from them (not recorded which). These receptors originate from an adult woman who had mild COVID-19 (a few samples of this study predate the infection). Cell type and time point are not known.

This chain connects TRBV3-1 to TRBJ1-1, with D perhaps TRBD1 (5 bases). This CDR3 is 14 amino acids long. Germline assignment: CDR1 LGHDT and CDR2 YNNKEL (reference sequence). V shed 8 bases and J shed 5 bases, with 18 bases lying between them. CDR3 nucleotides: TGTGCCAGCCGCCTACTTGGGGGGGGGACTGAAGCTTTCTTT. Its protein product is CASRLLGGGTEAFF.

V is TRBV24-1 and J is TRBJ2-3, with TRBD2 matching over 7 bases. The germline V gene has CDR1 KGHDR and CDR2 SFDVKD. The junction had 6 bases not matched to a gene; V was cut back by 7 bases and J by 0 bases. The CDR3 contains 15 residues. DNA for the CDR3: TGTGCCACCAGGGGGACTACGGGGAGCACAGATACGCAGTATTTT. It is translated as CATRGTTGSTDTQYF.

This chain joins TRBV20-1 and TRBJ1-5, with D perhaps TRBD1 (6 bases). Germline-derived CDR1 and CDR2 are DFQATT and SNEGSKA (reference sequence). Trimming took 6 bases from V and 5 from J, leaving 14 bases between them. The CDR3 is made up of 13 amino acids. CDR3 DNA sequence: TGCAGTGCGATCGGGGGCTTCCATCAGCCCCAGCATTTT. Encoded protein: CSAIGGFHQPQHF.

V usage is TRBV5-6 and J usage is TRBJ2-7; no firm D call. Deletions cut 0 bases from V and 5 bases from J, with 9 bases between. Germline loops: CDR1 SGHDT, CDR2 YYEEEE. This CDR3 is 13 amino acids long. The CDR3 coding sequence is TGTGCCAGCAGCTTGGTGCAGGCCCACGAGCAGTACTTC. Its translation is CASSLVQAHEQYF. Looking up the rest from reference TRBV5-6 and TRBJ2-7 gives the full variable domain: DAGVTQSPTHLIKTRGQQVTLRCSPKSGHDTVSWYQQALGQGPQFIFQYYEEEERQRGNFPDRFSGHQFPNYSSELNVNALLLGDSALYLCASSLVQAHEQYFGPGTRLTVT.

V gene TRBV7-8 combines with J gene TRBJ2-1, with TRBD1 matching over 9 bases. The CDR3 runs to 15 residues. Trimming cost V 6 bases and J 8 bases; bases outside gene matches: 11. Germline CDR1 SGHVS, CDR2 FQNEAQ. CDR3 nucleotide sequence: TGTGCCAGCAGGGGCACCGGGACAGGGTTCTATGAGCAGTTCTTC. It specifies CASRGTGTGFYEQFF. The complete variable domain, with remaining parts taken from reference TRBV7-8 and TRBJ2-1, reads GAGVSQSPRYKVAKRGQDVALRCDPISGHVSLFWYQQALGQGPEFLTYFQNEAQLDKSGLPSDRFFAERPEGSVSTLKIQRTQQEDSAVYLCASRGTGTGFYEQFFGPGTRLTVL.

This clonotype occurred many times. The chain couples TRBV7-2 to TRBJ2-1; TRBD2 aligns across 12 bases. Germline trimming cut 4 bases from V and 8 bases from J; bases unmatched to any gene: 21. There are 20 residues in the CDR3. The germline V gene has CDR1 SGHTA and CDR2 FQGNSA. The CDR3 sequence is CASSSRPASSGRAGYDEQFF. DNA of the CDR3: TGTGCCAGCAGCTCCCGCCCGGCCTCTAGCGGGAGGGCCGGTTATGATGAGCAGTTCTTC.

The V gene is TRBV27, the J gene TRBJ1-2, with D hard to call. V was cut by 6 bases and J by 2 bases, with 7 bases left in between. Germline assignment: CDR1 MNHEY and CDR2 SMNVEV (reference sequence). The length of the CDR3 is 12 residues. The CDR3 nucleotides read TGTGCCAGCAGACAAGGGAACTATGGCTACACCTTC. Its translation is CASRQGNYGYTF.

The V gene is TRBV9, the J gene TRBJ2-2; no definite D call. In germline, CDR1 is SGDLS, CDR2 YYNGEE. This CDR3 spans 15 amino acids. Trimming took off 0 bases at V and 6 bases at J, with 12 bases between the two ends. CDR3 sequence reads: CASSVEGWDAGELFF. The CDR3 nucleotides read TGTGCCAGCAGCGTAGAGGGTTGGGATGCCGGGGAGCTGTTTTTT.

The chain combines TRBV6-2 or TRBV6-3 with TRBJ1-1; 7 bases map to TRBD1. Unmatched junction bases numbered 10, after V lost 5 bases and J lost 7 bases. This CDR3 comprises 14 residues. CDR1 is MNHEY and CDR2 is SVGEGT in the germline V gene. DNA of the CDR3: TGTGCCAGCAGTCCCCCCGGACAGGCCCATGAAGCTTTCTTT. This codes for CASSPPGQAHEAFF.

The V and J genes are TRBV29-1 and TRBJ2-3; the D call may be TRBD1 or TRBD2 (5 bases each). Germline values: CDR1 SQVTM, CDR2 ANQGSEA. V lost 3 bases and J lost 2, with 9 bases in between. The CDR3 covers 13 residues. CDR3 nucleotides: TGCAGCGTTGAGGGGACCGTCACAGATACGCAGTATTTT. Translation: CSVEGTVTDTQYF.

The chain couples TRBV9 to TRBJ2-3, with 7 bases lining up with TRBD2. The trim removed 3 bases at V and 0 bases at J, leaving 4 bases unmatched. Germline CDR1 SGDLS, CDR2 YYNGEE. The CDR3 extends over 15 amino acids. The CDR3 DNA reads as TGTGCCAGCAGCGCCGGCGGGGGTAGCACAGATACGCAGTATTTT. This encodes CASSAGGGSTDTQYF.